The 26 T cell receptor beta chains in this list originate from one sample, sequenced in a study of T cell clonality in common variable immunodeficiency. Sequenced by immunoSEQ multiplex PCR; TCRdb stores in-frame clones only, minus some. The sample counts around 50,000 clones, none seen once; the ten largest own about 1.8%. The sequencing input was peripheral blood mononuclear cells. The source of these receptors is a person aged 18-70 years in good health.

This clone appeared a few times. Coverage ceases 3 residues before the CDR3 finishes, and the germline J gene fills in the end. J is TRBJ2-7 and V is TRBV20-1, with D unclear. Germline loops: CDR1 DFQATT, CDR2 SNEGSKA (reference sequence). The CDR3 length is 13 residues. Trimming pared 3 bases from V and 6 bases from J, leaving 15 bases between. The CDR3 loop is CSASNPARGEQYF. The covered CDR3 bases are TGCAGTGCTAGTAATCCGGCCCGCGGCGAG.

A remark on this clone: Since a much larger clone is just one base distant, this may be a read error. Coverage ceases 3 residues before the CDR3 finishes, and the germline J gene fills in the end. The rearrangement joins TRBV19 to TRBJ2-3, with D tentatively TRBD1 (6 bases). Germline lookup yields CDR1 LNHDA and CDR2 SQIVND (reference sequence). The CDR3 contains 14 residues. The sequenced part of the CDR3 DNA is TGTGCCAGTAGTATTATTGGGGGCTGGGAGACG. Protein: CASSIIGGWET. The full CDR3 reads CASSIIGGWETQYF.

This clone was picked up many times. The CDR3 bases that were read are TGTGCCAGCAGCCCCGATCCAGGGGGGTATAGCAATCAGCCC. It encodes CASSPDPGGYSNQP. The CDR3 reads in full as CASSPDPGGYSNQPQHF. This chain uses TRBV6-2 or TRBV6-3 with TRBJ1-5, with 7 positions matching TRBD1. The read halts 3 residues ahead of the CDR3 end, with the missing end drawn from the germline J gene. Unmatched junction bases numbered 11, after V lost 6 bases and J lost 0 bases. The germline V gene encodes CDR1 MNHEY and CDR2 SVGEGT. The CDR3 covers 17 residues.

There are many counts of this clone. Partial CDR3 DNA: TGTGCCAGTAGTAGGGTAGAGGGGAACTACGAG. It is translated as CASSRVEGNYE. The CDR3, in full, reads CASSRVEGNYEQYF. This rearrangement joins TRBV19 to TRBJ2-7; D is tentatively TRBD1 or TRBD2 (5 bases each). The read ends 3 residues before the CDR3 terminus; that terminus is restored from the germline J gene. V lost 4 bases and J 3 bases, leaving 13 bases between the germline ends. Germline loops: CDR1 LNHDA, CDR2 SQIVND (reference sequence). The CDR3 sequence is 14 residues long.

Ten or more counts support this clone. An end of the junction does not agree with germline; a read error may underlie this. The read terminates 3 residues before the CDR3 end, so the remaining end is supplied by the germline J gene. The J gene is TRBJ1-5, the V gene TRBV20-1; TRBD1 aligns across 12 bases. Germline V gene sequence: CDR1 DFQATT, CDR2 SNEGSKA (reference sequence). This CDR3 is 18 amino acids long. CDR3 residues: CSAGDRDRGRLGNQPQHF. The covered CDR3 bases are TGCAGTGCTGGAGACCGGGACAGGGGGCGTTTAGGCAATCAGCCC.

This clone was counted at least ten times. The read is 3 residues too short to cover the CDR3 end, so that end is filled in from the germline J gene. Other DNA sequences within the sample encode an identical CDR3. The rearrangement joins TRBV7-8 to TRBJ1-3, with 8 bases lining up with TRBD1. V dropped 5 bases and J dropped 0; count of bases not matched to a gene: 3. Per germline, CDR1 SGHVS and CDR2 FQNEAQ. The CDR3 covers 15 residues. The CDR3: CASSRTGGSGNTIYF. The CDR3 bases that were read are TGTGCCAGCAGCCGAACAGGGGGCTCTGGAAACACC.

This clone has ten or more counts. The CDR3 end lies 3 residues beyond the end of the read and is filled in from the germline J gene. The J gene is TRBJ1-6, the V gene TRBV27; perhaps TRBD1 as D (5 bases). The V gene's germline CDR1 is MNHEY and CDR2 SMNVEV (reference sequence). Trimming left V 6 bases short and J 1 base short, with 10 bases between. The CDR3 has 15 amino acids. The CDR3 sequence is CASRAGNSYNSPLHF. The covered CDR3 bases are TGTGCCAGCAGAGCAGGGAATTCCTATAATTCACCC.

This clone was seen ten or more times. The CDR3 goes on 3 residues after the read ends, and that part is filled in from the germline J gene. The J gene is TRBJ2-7, the V gene TRBV6-1; 8 nucleotides line up with TRBD2. J lost 0 bases, V lost 0 bases, and 10 bases had no gene match. This CDR3 is built from 18 residues. Germline V CDR1 and CDR2: MNHNS, SASEGT. The CDR3 loop reads CASSEAGLAGSSSYEQYF. The CDR3 DNA, read in part, is TGTGCCAGCAGTGAAGCGGGGTTAGCGGGGTCCAGCTCCTACGAG.

On this clone itself: From the germline J gene comes the end of the CDR3, since the read stops 3 residues before it. J is TRBJ1-2 and V is TRBV7-3; D ambiguous. Germline V lookup: CDR1 SGHTA, CDR2 FQGTGA. The CDR3 sequence is 12 residues long. The CDR3 reads CASSSVGDDYTF. Incomplete CDR3 DNA: TGTGCCAGCAGCTCCGTGGGCGATGAC.

This clone came up many times. Read sequence stops 3 residues before the CDR3 end, and the germline J gene provides the missing end. The chain joins TRBV12-3 or TRBV12-4 to TRBJ1-5, with 9 bases matching TRBD1. The junction had 8 bases not matched to a gene; V was cut back by 5 bases and J by 0 bases. There are 17 residues in the CDR3. This CDR3 reads CASSPGTGPYSNQPQHF. The CDR3 bases that were read are TGTGCCAGCAGTCCCGGGACAGGGCCGTATAGCAATCAGCCC.

This clone was picked up many times. Coverage ceases 3 residues before the CDR3 finishes, and the germline J gene fills in the end. The genes are TRBV5-1 and TRBJ2-2, with TRBD1 as a possible D gene (6 bases). The germline V and J ends were trimmed by 0 bases and 1 base, with 10 bases remaining between them. CDR3 length: 16 amino acids. Per the germline V gene, CDR1 is SGHRS and CDR2 is YFSETQ. This chain's CDR3 is CASSLAATGNTGELFF. The covered CDR3 bases are TGCGCCAGCAGCTTGGCTGCGACAGGGAACACCGGGGAG.

This clone was recorded at least ten times. From the germline J gene comes the end of the CDR3, since the read stops 3 residues before it. The chain employs TRBV18 and TRBJ1-2, with D possibly being TRBD1 (5 bases). CDR3 length: 16 residues. Germline-derived CDR1 and CDR2 are KGHSH and LQKENI. CDR3 residues: CASSRDSQSTADGYTF. The part of the CDR3 DNA that was read is TGTGCCAGCTCACGAGACAGCCAGTCGACGGCAGACGGC.

The table lists this clone with many counts. The read comes to an end 3 residues before the CDR3 does, leaving the germline J gene to fill in the end. The chain combines TRBV20-1 with TRBJ1-6; the D is unclear. Germline assignment: CDR1 DFQATT and CDR2 SNEGSKA (reference sequence). The CDR3 loop spans 15 amino acids. V shed 2 bases and J shed 3 bases, with 11 bases lying between them. The CDR3 loop reads CSARTVTLYNSPLHF. CDR3 DNA, as far as it was read: TGCAGTGCTAGAACCGTGACACTCTATAATTCACCC.

This clone has only a few counts. The sequence runs out 3 residues before the end of the CDR3; the remainder is reconstructed from the germline J gene. The genes are TRBV18 and TRBJ1-4; TRBD1 matches 10 bases. CDR1 and CDR2 (germline): KGHSH, LQKENI. The CDR3 runs 15 residues. CDR3 amino acids: CASSSRTGGNSPLFF. Partial CDR3 DNA: TGTGCCAGCTCATCACGGACAGGGGGTAATTCACCA.

This clone was seen many times. The read ends 3 residues shy of where the CDR3 ends; the end is completed using the germline J gene. This chain joins TRBV20-1 and TRBJ1-3; D perhaps matches TRBD1 (5 bases). V was cut by 6 bases and J by 2 bases, with 11 bases left in between. Germline V CDR1 and CDR2: DFQATT, SNEGSKA (reference sequence). The CDR3 is made up of 13 amino acids. The sequenced CDR3 bases are TGCAGTGCGGGTACAGGTGCTGGAAACACC. Protein sequence: CSAGTGAGNT. In full, the CDR3 is CSAGTGAGNTIYF.

This clone has at least ten counts. The read falls 3 residues short of the CDR3 end, and the missing part is taken from the germline J gene. The chain combines TRBV7-2 with TRBJ2-7; the D gene is possibly TRBD1 (5 bases). CDR1 and CDR2 (germline): SGHTA, FQGNSA. V was cut by 1 base and J by 6 bases, with 13 bases left in between. The CDR3 consists of 14 residues. CDR3 sequence reads: CASSLESGKIEQYF. Partial CDR3 DNA: TGTGCCAGCAGCTTAGAGTCAGGGAAGATCGAG. Full variable domain (remainder filled in from reference TRBV7-2 and TRBJ2-7): GAGVSQSPSNKVTEKGKDVELRCDPISGHTALYWYRQSLGQGLEFLIYFQGNSAPDKSGLPSDRFSAERTGGSVSTLTIQRTQQEDSAVYLCASSLESGKIEQYFGPGTRLTVT.

This clone was recorded many times. Read sequence stops 3 residues before the CDR3 end, and the germline J gene provides the missing end. The chain combines TRBV18 with TRBJ2-2, with 7 positions matching TRBD2. Trimming at V came to 0 bases and at J to 4 bases, leaving 2 bases not matched to a gene. Germline CDR1 KGHSH, CDR2 LQKENI. The CDR3 is 15 amino acids. CDR3 residues: CASSPPSSGTGELFF. The CDR3 DNA, read in part, is TGTGCCAGCTCACCACCCTCTAGCGGCACCGGGGAG.

This clone was seen at least ten times. The read terminates 3 residues ahead of where the CDR3 ends, so the germline J gene completes it. This chain uses TRBV5-1 with TRBJ2-7; 9 positions match TRBD2. The ends lost 0 bases at V and 3 bases at J; junction bases unmatched: 1. Germline V gene lookup returns CDR1 SGHRS and CDR2 YFSETQ. This CDR3 has 14 amino acids. CDR3 DNA, as far as it was read: TGCGCCAGCAGCTTGGGACTAGCGGTCTACGAG. As protein: CASSLGLAVYE. The complete CDR3 protein is CASSLGLAVYEQYF.

The table lists this clone with many counts. The read finishes 3 residues shy of the CDR3 end, and the germline J gene is used to complete it. V gene TRBV30 combines with J gene TRBJ2-3, with D perhaps TRBD1 (5 bases). CDR1 GTSNPN and CDR2 SVGIG come from the germline V gene (reference sequence). The CDR3 spans 14 residues. Trimming pared 7 bases from V and 0 bases from J, leaving 14 bases between. CDR3 bases read: TGTGCCTTCACAGGAGCCCCTAGCACAGATACG. Translation: CAFTGAPSTDT. The CDR3 in full is CAFTGAPSTDTQYF.

This clone came up many times. Read coverage stops 3 residues before the CDR3 terminus; the germline J gene supplies the remainder. This chain links TRBV7-2 with TRBJ1-5; possible D gene TRBD1, 6 bases. The CDR3 covers 14 residues. V was pared by 1 base and J by 6 bases, with 10 bases between. CDR1 and CDR2 from the germline V gene are SGHTA and FQGNSA. This CDR3 is CASSLDRVGQPQHF. CDR3 DNA, as far as it was read: TGTGCCAGCAGCTTAGACAGGGTCGGTCAGCCC.

The sample holds many counts of this clone. With the read ending 3 residues before the CDR3 end, the germline J gene is used to fill in that end. This chain links TRBV13 with TRBJ2-5, with D hard to call. The length of the CDR3 is 14 residues. The germline V and J ends were trimmed by 4 bases and 2 bases, with 11 bases remaining between them. The germline V gene has CDR1 PRHDT and CDR2 FYEKMQ (reference sequence). The CDR3 sequence: CASSYVQGQETQYF. The CDR3 DNA, read in part, is TGTGCCAGCAGCTACGTGCAAGGGCAAGAGACC.

This clone was picked up many times. Read data end 3 residues before the CDR3 end; the end is taken from the germline J gene. The rearrangement joins TRBV29-1 to TRBJ1-2, with D possibly TRBD1 on 5 matching bases. The CDR3 length is 12 residues. With 7 bases removed from V and 4 bases from J, the gap between germline ends came to 13 bases. From germline, CDR1 is SQVTM and CDR2 ANQGSEA. The sequenced CDR3 bases are TGCAGCGAACAGACAGTTGGCTATGGC. Translated: CSEQTVGYG. The whole CDR3 sequence reads CSEQTVGYGYTF. Complete variable domain (other parts from reference TRBV29-1 and TRBJ1-2): SAVISQKPSRDICQRGTSLTIQCQVDSQVTMMFWYRQQPGQSLTLIATANQGSEATYESGFVIDKFPISRPNLTFSTLTVSNMSPEDSSIYLCSEQTVGYGYTFGSGTRLTVV.

This clone has ten or more counts. The read ends 3 residues before the CDR3 terminus; that terminus is restored from the germline J gene. The chain uses TRBV13 and TRBJ1-2; no clear D gene. CDR3 length: 14 amino acids. From germline, CDR1 is PRHDT and CDR2 FYEKMQ (reference sequence). Trimming pared 0 bases from V and 7 bases from J, leaving 12 bases between. Partial CDR3 DNA: TGTGCCAGCAGCTTAGGGGCGGGGTCGGGTGGC. It encodes CASSLGAGSGG. The CDR3 in full is CASSLGAGSGGYTF. The full variable domain, in which reference TRBV13 and TRBJ1-2 provide the parts outside the CDR3, is AAGVIQSPRHLIKEKRETATLKCYPIPRHDTVYWYQQGPGQDPQFLISFYEKMQSDKGSIPDRFSAQQFSDYHSELNMSSLELGDSALYFCASSLGAGSGGYTFGSGTRLTVV.

There are a few counts of this clone. The CDR3 spells CASSLTNKLLEAFF. The covered CDR3 bases are TGTGCCAGCAGCCTAACTAATAAGCTCCTCGAA. The chain is built from TRBV7-2 and TRBJ1-1; D call uncertain. Coverage ceases 3 residues before the CDR3 finishes, and the germline J gene fills in the end. The CDR3 consists of 14 residues. Germline assignment: CDR1 SGHTA and CDR2 FQGNSA. Based on the CDR3 plus reference TRBV7-2 and TRBJ1-1, the full variable domain is GAGVSQSPSNKVTEKGKDVELRCDPISGHTALYWYRQSLGQGLEFLIYFQGNSAPDKSGLPSDRFSAERTGGSVSTLTIQRTQQEDSAVYLCASSLTNKLLEAFFGQGTRLTVV.

This clone appeared a few times. The read halts 3 residues ahead of the CDR3 end, with the missing end drawn from the germline J gene. V usage is TRBV30 and J usage is TRBJ1-1; possible D gene TRBD1, 5 bases. Deletions cut 5 bases from V and 5 bases from J, with 15 bases between. Per germline, CDR1 GTSNPN and CDR2 SVGIG (reference sequence). The CDR3 loop spans 13 amino acids. CDR3 DNA (partial): TGTGCCTGGTCGGCAGGGTCGGGAACTGAA. Protein: CAWSAGSGTE. The full CDR3 protein reads CAWSAGSGTEAFF.

This clone was observed many times. The read terminates 3 residues before the CDR3 end, so the remaining end is supplied by the germline J gene. The J gene is TRBJ2-7, the V gene TRBV7-2; D might be TRBD1 (5 bases). V was trimmed by 5 bases and J by 2 bases, leaving 10 bases between them. CDR1 SGHTA and CDR2 FQGNSA come from the germline V gene. The CDR3 has 13 amino acids. The DNA read from the CDR3 is TGTGCCAGCAGCATTACAGGCGCCTACGAG. Translation: CASSITGAYE. The whole CDR3 sequence reads CASSITGAYEQYF.